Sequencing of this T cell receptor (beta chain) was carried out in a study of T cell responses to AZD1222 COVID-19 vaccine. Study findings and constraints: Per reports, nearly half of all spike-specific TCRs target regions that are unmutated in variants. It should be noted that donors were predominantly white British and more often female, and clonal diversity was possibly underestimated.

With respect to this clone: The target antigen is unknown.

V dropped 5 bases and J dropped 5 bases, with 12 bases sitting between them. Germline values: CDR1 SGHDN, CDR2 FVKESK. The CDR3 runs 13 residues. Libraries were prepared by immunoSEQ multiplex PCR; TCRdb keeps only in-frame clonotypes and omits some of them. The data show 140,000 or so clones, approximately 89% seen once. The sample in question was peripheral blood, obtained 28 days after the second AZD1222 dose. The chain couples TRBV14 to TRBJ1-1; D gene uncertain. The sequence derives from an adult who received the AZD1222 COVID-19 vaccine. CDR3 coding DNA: TGTGCCAGCAGCTATTCACGTAGGACTGAAGCTTTCTTT. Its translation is CASSYSRRTEAFF.